The T cell receptor (beta chain) under discussion was sequenced for a study of blood T cell repertoires in COVID-19. Assay: immunoSEQ multiplex PCR; the TCRdb copy retains only in-frame clones and omits some. The data show a few hundred thousand clones, over 75% seen once. V gave up 7 bases and J gave up 6 bases; unmatched junction bases: 17. The germline gives CDR1 MNHEY, CDR2 SMNVEV (reference sequence). The CDR3 loop spans 17 amino acids. The V call is TRBV27, the J call TRBJ2-7; 11 positions agree with TRBD2. The receptor's source is a man aged 18 to 29 who had recovered from COVID-19. Sequenced input: PBMCs or T cells enriched from blood (not recorded which). For the CDR3, the DNA is TGTGCCAGCACGACTACCCAGGGGTCCGGACTAGCGGGCGAGCAGTACTTC. Protein: CASTTTQGSGLAGEQYF.